What follows are 32 T cell receptor beta chains derived from one specimen sequenced in a study of blood T cells in healthy people across ages. Then a second PCR, running roughly 7 to 11 cycles, was carried out with a sample-barcoded 5' primer and a J-beta primer mix. TCRdb independently ran MiXCR on the 5' RACE reads; one entry per CDR3 protein. The sample comprises over 500,000 distinct CDR3 sequences, 40% to 65% of which are singletons, and roughly 14% rests with the top ten. Sequencing was performed on blood. These receptors were taken from a woman older than 75 in good health.

This clonotype has a handful of counts. The chain carries TRBV4-2 and TRBJ2-3, with 8 bases matching TRBD2. Per germline, CDR1 LGHNA and CDR2 YNFKEQ. This CDR3 comprises 17 residues. V lost 0 bases and J lost 5; bases outside the gene matches: 10. The CDR3 sequence: CASSQEGNGGALDTQYF. Written as DNA, the CDR3 is TGTGCCAGCAGCCAAGAGGGGAACGGGGGGGCCCTAGATACGCAGTATTTT.

The chain has TRBV7-9 and TRBJ2-3; D tentatively reads TRBD1 or TRBD2 (5 bases each). The length of the CDR3 is 13 residues. Germline V CDR1 and CDR2: SEHNR, FQNEAQ (reference sequence). The ends were cut back, 3 bases at V and 2 bases at J, with 6 bases in the middle. CDR3 DNA: TGTGCCAGCAGCTTGGGGGACACAGATACGCAGTATTTT. Amino acids: CASSLGDTDTQYF. The full variable domain, rest sourced from reference TRBV7-9 and TRBJ2-3, is DTGVSQNPRHKITKRGQNVTFRCDPISEHNRLYWYRQTLGQGPEFLTYFQNEAQLEKSRLLSDRFSAERPKGSFSTLEIQRTEQGDSAMYLCASSLGDTDTQYFGPGTRLTVL.

Many counts were recorded for this clonotype. This chain links TRBV24-1 with TRBJ2-1, with D possibly being TRBD2 (6 bases). The CDR3 runs 17 residues. CDR1 is KGHDR and CDR2 is SFDVKD in the germline V gene. V lost 3 bases and J 7 bases, leaving 21 bases between the germline ends. CDR3 DNA sequence: TGTGCCACCAGTGATGGAGGGGCTGGACCCGGGCGGAATGAGCAGTTCTTC. Amino acids: CATSDGGAGPGRNEQFF.

The V and J genes are TRBV2 and TRBJ2-5; TRBD1 aligns across 9 bases. Germline V gene lookup returns CDR1 SNHLY and CDR2 FYNNEI. The CDR3 is made up of 14 amino acids. Unmatched junction bases numbered 7, after V lost 6 bases and J lost 5 bases. The CDR3 bases are TGTGCCAGCAGGACCGGGACAGGGAGCGAGACCCAGTACTTC. Protein: CASRTGTGSETQYF.

This sequence joins TRBV12-3 or TRBV12-4 and TRBJ1-1, with TRBD1 identical over 11 bases. The CDR3 extends over 16 amino acids. J gave up 2 bases and V 6 bases, and 8 bases lay outside the gene matches. Here the CDR3 reads CASSSGQGAGNTEAFF. CDR3 sequence (DNA): TGTGCCAGCAGCTCCGGACAGGGGGCAGGTAACACTGAAGCTTTCTTT.

This clonotype showed up many times. This rearrangement joins TRBV20-1 to TRBJ2-3; possibly TRBD1 for D (6 bases). Trimming cost V 6 bases and J 1 base, with 14 bases left between them. The germline V gene has CDR1 DFQATT and CDR2 SNEGSKA (reference sequence). The CDR3 extends over 14 amino acids. The CDR3 DNA is TGCAGTGCGCACTACAGGGTAGGCACAGATACGCAGTATTTT. It yields the protein CSAHYRVGTDTQYF.

The chain couples TRBV5-1 to TRBJ2-1; 10 nucleotides line up with TRBD2. Unmatched junction bases numbered 7, after V lost 2 bases and J lost 8 bases. Looked up from germline, CDR1 is SGHRS and CDR2 is YFSETQ. The CDR3 is 15 amino acids. In DNA, the CDR3 is TGCGCCAGCAGCTTTACAGCGGGAGGGCCGGATGAGCAGTTCTTC. Translation gives CASSFTAGGPDEQFF.

This clonotype was observed a single time. The chain couples TRBV3-1 to TRBJ2-1; no clear D. This CDR3 is 14 amino acids long. The germline V gene has CDR1 LGHDT and CDR2 YNNKEL (reference sequence). The V gene lost 3 bases and the J gene lost 9 bases, with 15 bases spanning the gap. CDR3 nucleotides: TGTGCCAGCAGCCATGTACAACCAAGGGTTGAGCAGTTCTTC. This gives the protein CASSHVQPRVEQFF.

The genes are TRBV20-1 and TRBJ2-5; a weak D match, TRBD1 (6 bases). The end of the DNA fits TRBJ2-7 better, so the J call may be wrong. The CDR3 totals 15 residues. The germline V gene has CDR1 DFQATT and CDR2 SNEGSKA (reference sequence). Written as DNA, the CDR3 is TGCAGTGCTAGGGAACCTAGGGGGTTCGAATACGAGCAGTACTTC. Amino acid sequence: CSAREPRGFEYEQYF.

The chain has TRBV11-2 and TRBJ2-5; D uncertain. The DNA end is a closer match to TRBJ2-7, so the J assignment may be wrong. CDR1 SGHAT and CDR2 FQNNGV come from the germline V gene. CDR3 length equals 11 residues. In DNA, the CDR3 is TGTGCCAGCAGCTTGAGCGTCGAGCAGTACTTC. Translation: CASSLSVEQYF.

The chain has TRBV30 and TRBJ1-2, with D possibly being TRBD1 (5 bases). Germline CDR1 GTSNPN, CDR2 SVGIG (reference sequence). This CDR3 spans 12 amino acids. V lost 3 bases and J lost 8, with 13 bases in between. The CDR3 spells CAWRPHRGGYTF. The CDR3 DNA follows: TGTGCCTGGAGGCCACACCGGGGCGGCTACACCTTC. The variable domain in full, with the rest retrieved from reference TRBV30 and TRBJ1-2, is SQTIHQWPATLVQPVGSPLSLECTVEGTSNPNLYWYRQAAGRGLQLLFYSVGIGQISSEVPQNLSASRPQDRQFILSSKKLLLSDSGFYLCAWRPHRGGYTFGSGTRLTVV.

This clonotype was counted ten times or more. The chain uses TRBV6-6 and TRBJ1-1; no reliable D call. Germline V CDR1 and CDR2: MNHNY, SVGAGI (reference sequence). The V end was cut by 0 bases, the J end by 0 bases, with 5 bases between. This CDR3 is 14 amino acids long. The CDR3 DNA is TGTGCCAGCAGTTACTCGCTTATGAACACTGAAGCTTTCTTT. This encodes CASSYSLMNTEAFF.

This clonotype has at least ten counts. The rearrangement links TRBV7-9 to TRBJ2-1; D may be TRBD1 or TRBD2 (5 bases each). Deletions cut 7 bases from V and 1 base from J, with 8 bases between. The length of the CDR3 is 13 residues. Germline CDR1 SEHNR, CDR2 FQNEAQ (reference sequence). CDR3 sequence reads: CASTEGSYNEQFF. The CDR3 DNA reads TGTGCCAGCACCGAGGGGTCCTACAATGAGCAGTTCTTC.

This chain joins TRBV29-1 and TRBJ1-1; D unresolved. The CDR3 extends over 12 amino acids. V was cut by 7 bases and J by 1 base, with 10 bases left in between. The germline gives CDR1 SQVTM, CDR2 ANQGSEA. The CDR3 DNA reads TGCAGCGCGATGGACGGGAACACTGAAGCTTTCTTT. It codes for CSAMDGNTEAFF.

The chain uses TRBV18 and TRBJ2-3; possibly TRBD1 for D (5 bases). This CDR3 contains 15 residues. Deletions cut 0 bases from V and 3 bases from J, with 10 bases between. Germline assignment: CDR1 KGHSH and CDR2 LQKENI. For the CDR3, the DNA is TGTGCCAGCTCACCACCGCAGGGTTGGACAGATACGCAGTATTTT. This translates into CASSPPQGWTDTQYF.

J is TRBJ1-6 and V is TRBV14; 8 bases are shared with TRBD1. V lost 1 base to trimming and J lost 10 bases; unmatched junction nucleotides: 9. There are 16 residues in the CDR3. Germline CDR1 is SGHDN and CDR2 is FVKESK. CDR3 in DNA: TGTGCCAGCAGCCAAGGGGCAGGGGGCCTTCTCTCACCCCTCCACTTT. Translating it yields CASSQGAGGLLSPLHF.

This clonotype was seen a few times. The rearrangement links TRBV5-1 to TRBJ2-1, with 8 bases lining up with TRBD2. This CDR3 region has 16 residues. V lost 0 bases, J lost 2 bases, and 4 bases stayed unmatched. Germline V gene data show CDR1 as SGHRS and CDR2 as YFSETQ. Here the CDR3 DNA reads TGCGCCAGCAGCTTGGCTAGCGGGTACACCTACAATGAGCAGTTCTTC. Encoded protein: CASSLASGYTYNEQFF.

There are a few counts of this clonotype. A much larger clone differs by one base, so this may be a read error. V gene TRBV7-9 combines with J gene TRBJ1-2; no firm D call. The CDR3 totals 15 residues. V shed 5 bases and J shed 8 bases, with 21 bases lying between them. Germline assignment: CDR1 SEHNR and CDR2 FQNEAQ (reference sequence). This chain's CDR3 is CASSQGVGSLNGYTF. As DNA, the CDR3 is TGTGCCAGCAGCCAAGGCGTTGGGTCCTTGAACGGCTACACCTTC.

Points on this clonotype: A much bigger clone sits one base away, suggesting this may be a read error. The chain is built from TRBV20-1 and TRBJ1-2; 8 bases agree with TRBD1. The V gene end was trimmed by 6 bases and the J gene end by 2 bases; junction bases not matched to a gene: 11. This CDR3 region has 15 residues. Germline V gene data show CDR1 as DFQATT and CDR2 as SNEGSKA (reference sequence). CDR3 sequence: CSAPTAGQVNYGYTF. CDR3 nucleotides: TGCAGTGCCCCTACGGCGGGACAGGTGAACTATGGCTACACCTTC.

This clonotype was found once. One end of the junction varies from germline; a read error may be responsible. The chain employs TRBV20-1 and TRBJ1-2; no reliable D call. Germline loops: CDR1 DFQATT, CDR2 SNEGSKA (reference sequence). The CDR3 runs 9 residues. In nucleotides, the CDR3 is TGTAGTGCCCCATATGGCTACACCTTC. Protein: CSAPYGYTF.

The CDR3 here is CASRGGGRQTDTQYF. The CDR3 bases are TGTGCCAGCAGAGGGGGCGGGAGGCAGACAGATACGCAGTATTTT. The chain employs TRBV6-5 and TRBJ2-3; D is possibly TRBD2 (8 bases). CDR3 size: 15 residues. CDR1 is MNHEY, CDR2 SVGAGI, per germline. The germline V and J ends were trimmed by 6 bases and 3 bases, with 16 bases remaining between them.

This clonotype has ten or more counts. V is TRBV15 and J is TRBJ2-3, with 9 bases that match TRBD1. This CDR3 region has 14 residues. V dropped 7 bases and J dropped 1; count of bases not matched to a gene: 3. Germline V gives CDR1 LNHNV, CDR2 YYDKDF (reference sequence). The CDR3 is CATKQGAGTDTQYF. The CDR3 nucleotides are TGTGCCACCAAACAGGGGGCGGGCACAGATACGCAGTATTTT.

The count of this clonotype is one. The V call is TRBV2, the J call TRBJ2-1; D unclear. The germline gives CDR1 SNHLY, CDR2 FYNNEI. Trimming cost V 2 bases and J 4 bases, with 21 bases left between them. The CDR3 loop spans 18 amino acids. This CDR3 reads CASSEYSFSGVRYNEQFF. CDR3 nucleotides: TGTGCCAGCAGTGAATACTCCTTTTCAGGAGTAAGATACAATGAGCAGTTCTTC.

This chain connects TRBV28 to TRBJ2-6; 8 nucleotides match TRBD1. The CDR3 runs to 18 residues. V dropped 5 bases and J dropped 0; count of bases not matched to a gene: 9. Germline CDR1 MDHEN, CDR2 SYDVKM. CDR3 sequence reads: CASSRSGTGISGANVLTF. CDR3 nucleotide sequence: TGTGCCAGCAGTCGATCGGGGACAGGAATCTCTGGGGCCAACGTCCTGACTTTC.

The V call is TRBV9, the J call TRBJ2-2, with D perhaps matching TRBD2 (5 bases). The CDR3 has 15 residues. Between the trimmed V and J ends, which lost 1 base and 3 bases, there was a span of 10 bases. Germline-derived CDR1 and CDR2 are SGDLS and YYNGEE. The CDR3 region is CASSVMSGHTGELFF. The CDR3 DNA follows: TGTGCCAGCAGCGTAATGAGCGGCCACACCGGGGAGCTGTTTTTT.

This rearrangement joins TRBV29-1 to TRBJ2-2; the match to TRBD2 covers 9 bases. Germline CDR1 is SQVTM and CDR2 is ANQGSEA. Trimming removed 6 bases from V and 3 bases from J; junction bases left unmatched: 5. The CDR3 covers 14 residues. The CDR3 here is CSVRGGLYTGELFF. For the CDR3, the DNA is TGCAGCGTGCGGGGGGGGCTTTACACCGGGGAGCTGTTTTTT.

This rearrangement joins TRBV28 to TRBJ2-5; 8 bases fit TRBD2. In germline, CDR1 is MDHEN, CDR2 SYDVKM. The CDR3 is 15 residues long. The V gene end was trimmed by 5 bases and the J gene end by 3 bases; junction bases not matched to a gene: 8. This chain's CDR3 is CASSLRGSGKETQYF. In DNA, the CDR3 is TGTGCCAGCAGTCTCCGTGGTAGCGGGAAAGAGACCCAGTACTTC.

This clonotype showed up many times. V is TRBV20-1 and J is TRBJ2-1; tentative D call: TRBD1 (5 bases). Germline V gives CDR1 DFQATT, CDR2 SNEGSKA (reference sequence). V shed 0 bases and J shed 4 bases, with 13 bases lying between them. This CDR3 region has 15 residues. CDR3 amino acids: CSAREPGLPYNEQFF. The CDR3 nucleotides read TGCAGTGCTAGAGAGCCAGGGCTTCCATACAATGAGCAGTTCTTC.

This clonotype was recorded a few times. This chain uses TRBV12-3 or TRBV12-4 with TRBJ2-7; D may be TRBD2 (5 bases). The CDR3 extends over 13 amino acids. Trimming took off 3 bases at V and 3 bases at J, with 9 bases between the two ends. CDR3 sequence (DNA): TGTGCCAGCAGTTTTCGGGCGGGCTACGAGCAGTACTTC. Residues: CASSFRAGYEQYF.

Ten or more counts support this clonotype. The rearrangement uses TRBV20-1 and TRBJ2-7; D not certain. This CDR3 is built from 13 residues. Trimming stripped 0 bases from V and 5 bases from J, with 11 bases between. Per the germline V gene, CDR1 is DFQATT and CDR2 is SNEGSKA (reference sequence). Here the CDR3 DNA reads TGCAGTGCTAGAGATTCGCAGCGACACGAGCAGTACTTC. It encodes CSARDSQRHEQYF.

In its sample, this clonotype was seen a few times. The DNA for the CDR3 is TGCGCCAGCAGCACGGACAATCCGGGACAGGGGACCTCCTACGAGCAGTACTTC. Protein: CASSTDNPGQGTSYEQYF. The chain couples TRBV5-1 to TRBJ2-7; TRBD1 aligns across 10 bases. CDR3 length: 18 amino acids. V trimming: 4 bases; J trimming: 0 bases; junction bases outside the gene matches: 13. Germline-derived CDR1 and CDR2 are SGHRS and YFSETQ.

The table lists this clonotype with many counts. The chain employs TRBV12-3 or TRBV12-4 and TRBJ2-1; 9 positions agree with TRBD1. The CDR3 is 15 amino acids. Trimming cost V 0 bases and J 6 bases; bases outside gene matches: 3. The CDR3 DNA reads as TGTGCCAGCAGTTTAGCCTTGACAGGGGGCAATGAGCAGTTCTTC. Translating it yields CASSLALTGGNEQFF.